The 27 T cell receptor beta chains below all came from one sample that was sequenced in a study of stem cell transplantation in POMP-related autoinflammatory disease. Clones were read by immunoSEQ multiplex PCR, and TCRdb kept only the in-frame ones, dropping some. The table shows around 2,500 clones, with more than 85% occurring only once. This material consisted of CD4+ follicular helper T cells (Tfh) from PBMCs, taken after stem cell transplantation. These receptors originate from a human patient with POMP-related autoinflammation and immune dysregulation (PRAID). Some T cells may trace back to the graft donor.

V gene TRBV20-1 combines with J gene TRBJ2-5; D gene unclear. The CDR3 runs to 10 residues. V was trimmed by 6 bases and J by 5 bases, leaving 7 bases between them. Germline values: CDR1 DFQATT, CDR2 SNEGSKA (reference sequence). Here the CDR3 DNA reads TGCAGTGCCCTCGGGGAGACCCAGTACTTC. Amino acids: CSALGETQYF.

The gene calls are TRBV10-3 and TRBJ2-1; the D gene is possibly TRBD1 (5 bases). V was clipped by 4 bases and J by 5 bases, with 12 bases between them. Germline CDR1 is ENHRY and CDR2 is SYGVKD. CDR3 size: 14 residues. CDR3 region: CAISVNWGDNEQFF. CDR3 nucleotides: TGTGCCATCAGTGTCAATTGGGGCGACAATGAGCAGTTCTTC.

The CDR3 DNA sequence: TGTGCCAGCTCACCCACTGATTGGACTTTTTACGAGCAGTACTTC. This translates into CASSPTDWTFYEQYF. The J gene is TRBJ2-7, the V gene TRBV18, with a tentative D call TRBD2 (5 bases). Germline V gene sequence: CDR1 KGHSH, CDR2 LQKENI. V dropped 3 bases and J dropped 4 bases, with 16 bases sitting between them. This CDR3 has 15 residues.

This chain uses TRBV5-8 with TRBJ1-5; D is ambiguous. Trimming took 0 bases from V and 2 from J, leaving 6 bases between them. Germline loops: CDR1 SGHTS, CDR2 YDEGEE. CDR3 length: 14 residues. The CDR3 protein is CASSLGKGNQPQHF. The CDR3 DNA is TGTGCCAGCAGCTTGGGGAAGGGCAATCAGCCCCAGCATTTT.

The CDR3 bases are TGTGCCAGCAGCTTTGGGTTCAGGGATTCACCCCTCCACTTT. Protein sequence: CASSFGFRDSPLHF. The chain links TRBV7-9 to TRBJ1-6; a possible D gene is TRBD1 (5 bases). This CDR3 contains 14 residues. The germline gives CDR1 SEHNR, CDR2 FQNEAQ (reference sequence). The V gene lost 3 bases and the J gene lost 8 bases, with 11 bases spanning the gap.

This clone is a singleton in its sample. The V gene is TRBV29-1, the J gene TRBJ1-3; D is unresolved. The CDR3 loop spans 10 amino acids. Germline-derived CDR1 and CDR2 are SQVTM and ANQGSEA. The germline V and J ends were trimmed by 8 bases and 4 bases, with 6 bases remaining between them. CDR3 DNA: TGCAGCACACGGGGAAACACCATATATTTT. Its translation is CSTRGNTIYF.

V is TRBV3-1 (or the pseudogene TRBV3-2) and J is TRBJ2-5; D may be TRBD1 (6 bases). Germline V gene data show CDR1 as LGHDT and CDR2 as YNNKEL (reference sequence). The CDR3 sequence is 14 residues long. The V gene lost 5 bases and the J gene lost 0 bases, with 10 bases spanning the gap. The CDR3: CASSYRADQETQYF. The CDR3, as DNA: TGTGCCAGCAGCTACAGGGCTGACCAAGAGACCCAGTACTTC.

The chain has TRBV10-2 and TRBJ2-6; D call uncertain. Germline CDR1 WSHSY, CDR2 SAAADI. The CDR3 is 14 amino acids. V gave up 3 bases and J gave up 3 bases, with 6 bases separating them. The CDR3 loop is CASSDTYGANVLTF. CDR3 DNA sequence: TGCGCCAGCAGTGATACTTATGGGGCCAACGTCCTGACTTTC.

CDR3 in amino acids: CASSAGQGNQPQHF. Written as DNA, the CDR3 is TGCGCCAGCAGTGCGGGACAGGGCAATCAGCCCCAGCATTTT. The chain uses TRBV10-1 and TRBJ1-5; 8 nucleotides align to TRBD1. With 4 bases clipped from V and 2 bases from J, the junction kept 1 base outside the gene matches. This CDR3 has 14 amino acids. Germline lookup yields CDR1 WNHNN and CDR2 SYGVQD (reference sequence).

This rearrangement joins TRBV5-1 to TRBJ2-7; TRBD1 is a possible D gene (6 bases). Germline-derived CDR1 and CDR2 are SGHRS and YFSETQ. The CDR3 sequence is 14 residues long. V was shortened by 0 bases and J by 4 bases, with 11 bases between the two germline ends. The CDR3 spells CASSLVGDKYEQYF. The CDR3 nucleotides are TGCGCCAGCAGCTTGGTAGGGGACAAATACGAGCAGTACTTC. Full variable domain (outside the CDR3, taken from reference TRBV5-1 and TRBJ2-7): KAGVTQTPRYLIKTRGQQVTLSCSPISGHRSVSWYQQTPGQGLQFLFEYFSETQRNKGNFPGRFSGRQFSNSRSEMNVSTLELGDSALYLCASSLVGDKYEQYFGPGTRLTVT.

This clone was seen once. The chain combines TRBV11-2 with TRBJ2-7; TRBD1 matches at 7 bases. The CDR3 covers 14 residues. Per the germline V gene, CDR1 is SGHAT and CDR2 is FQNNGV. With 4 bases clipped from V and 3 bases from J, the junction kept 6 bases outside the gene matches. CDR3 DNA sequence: TGTGCCAGCAGCTCGTCCCGGGACAGCTACGAGCAGTACTTC. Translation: CASSSSRDSYEQYF.

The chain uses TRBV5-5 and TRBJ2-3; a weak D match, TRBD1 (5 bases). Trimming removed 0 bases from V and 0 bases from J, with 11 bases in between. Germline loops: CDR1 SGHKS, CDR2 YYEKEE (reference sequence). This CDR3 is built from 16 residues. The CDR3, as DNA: TGTGCCAGCAGCTTGGGTGGCAGGGCAAGCACAGATACGCAGTATTTT. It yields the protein CASSLGGRASTDTQYF.

CDR3 nucleotide sequence: TGCGCCAGCAGCTCACAGGGGGAGGAGACCCAGTACTTC. Residues: CASSSQGEETQYF. The chain joins TRBV10-2 to TRBJ2-5; 8 bases align to TRBD1. CDR1 is WSHSY and CDR2 is SAAADI in the germline V gene. V dropped 6 bases and J dropped 5; count of bases not matched to a gene: 5. The CDR3 loop spans 13 amino acids.

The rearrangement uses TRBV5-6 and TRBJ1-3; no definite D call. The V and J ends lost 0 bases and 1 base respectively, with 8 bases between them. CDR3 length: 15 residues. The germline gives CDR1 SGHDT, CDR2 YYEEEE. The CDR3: CASSLAGQSGNTIYF. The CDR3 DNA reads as TGTGCCAGCAGCTTGGCCGGGCAGTCTGGAAACACCATATATTTT.

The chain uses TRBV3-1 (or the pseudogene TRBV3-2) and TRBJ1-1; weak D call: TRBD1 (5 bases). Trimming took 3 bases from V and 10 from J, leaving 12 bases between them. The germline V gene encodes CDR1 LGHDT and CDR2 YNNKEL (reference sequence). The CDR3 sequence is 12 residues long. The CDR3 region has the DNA TGTGCCAGCAGCCATAGTCCAGGGAGAGCTTTCTTT. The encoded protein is CASSHSPGRAFF.

DNA of the CDR3: TGTGCCAGCAGTGAGGGGATCAACAATCAGCCCCAGCATTTT. Its protein product is CASSEGINNQPQHF. The rearrangement uses TRBV2 and TRBJ1-5, with D uncertain. The CDR3 is 14 amino acids. CDR1 SNHLY and CDR2 FYNNEI come from the germline V gene. The ends were cut back, 3 bases at V and 3 bases at J, with 9 bases in the middle.

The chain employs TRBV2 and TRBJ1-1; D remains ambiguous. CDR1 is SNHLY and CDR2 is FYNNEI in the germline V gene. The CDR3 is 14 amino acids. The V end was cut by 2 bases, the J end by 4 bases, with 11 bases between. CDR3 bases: TGTGCCAGCAGTGAACGGACTACTGGCACTGAAGCTTTCTTT. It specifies CASSERTTGTEAFF.

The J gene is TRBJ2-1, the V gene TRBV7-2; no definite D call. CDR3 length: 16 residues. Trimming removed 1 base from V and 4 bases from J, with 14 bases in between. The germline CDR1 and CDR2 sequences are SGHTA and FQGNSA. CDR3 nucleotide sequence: TGTGCCAGCAGCTTAGAGATCGGCGGTGGATACAATGAGCAGTTCTTC. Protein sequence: CASSLEIGGGYNEQFF.

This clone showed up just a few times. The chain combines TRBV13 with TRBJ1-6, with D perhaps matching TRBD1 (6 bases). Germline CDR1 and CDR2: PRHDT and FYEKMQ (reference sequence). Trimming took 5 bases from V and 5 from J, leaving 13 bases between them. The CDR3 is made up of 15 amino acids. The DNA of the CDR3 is TGTGCCAGCAGCCTACAGGGAGATCATAATTCACCCCTCCACTTT. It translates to CASSLQGDHNSPLHF.

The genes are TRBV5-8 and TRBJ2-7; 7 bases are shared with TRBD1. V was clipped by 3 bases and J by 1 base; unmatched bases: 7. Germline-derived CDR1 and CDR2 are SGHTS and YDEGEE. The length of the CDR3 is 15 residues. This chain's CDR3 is CASSSYRGLSYEQYV. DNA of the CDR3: TGTGCCAGCAGCTCGTACAGGGGATTATCCTACGAGCAGTACGTC.

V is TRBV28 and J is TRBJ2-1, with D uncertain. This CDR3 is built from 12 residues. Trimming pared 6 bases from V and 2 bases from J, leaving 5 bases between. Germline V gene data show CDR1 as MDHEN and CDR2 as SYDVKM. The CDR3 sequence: CASSLTYNEQFF. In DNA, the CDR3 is TGTGCCAGCAGCCTAACCTACAATGAGCAGTTCTTC.

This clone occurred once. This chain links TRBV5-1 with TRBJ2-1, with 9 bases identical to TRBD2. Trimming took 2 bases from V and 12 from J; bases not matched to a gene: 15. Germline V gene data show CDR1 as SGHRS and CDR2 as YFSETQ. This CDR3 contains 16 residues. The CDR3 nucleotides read TGCGCCAGCAGCTTCGGGCTAGCGGGATTAATTAGTGTGCAGTTCTTC. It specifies CASSFGLAGLISVQFF.

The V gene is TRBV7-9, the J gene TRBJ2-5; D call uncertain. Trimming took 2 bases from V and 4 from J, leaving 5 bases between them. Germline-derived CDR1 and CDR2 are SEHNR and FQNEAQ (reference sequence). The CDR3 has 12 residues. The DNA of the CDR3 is TGTGCCAGCAGCTTAAACATAGAGACCCAGTACTTC. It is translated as CASSLNIETQYF.

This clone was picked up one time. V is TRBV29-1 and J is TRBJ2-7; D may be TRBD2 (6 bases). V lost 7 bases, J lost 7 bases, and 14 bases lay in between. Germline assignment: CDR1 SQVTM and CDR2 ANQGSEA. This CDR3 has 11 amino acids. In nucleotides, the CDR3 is TGCAGCGCCACTGACGGAGGGGAGCAGTACTTC. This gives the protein CSATDGGEQYF.

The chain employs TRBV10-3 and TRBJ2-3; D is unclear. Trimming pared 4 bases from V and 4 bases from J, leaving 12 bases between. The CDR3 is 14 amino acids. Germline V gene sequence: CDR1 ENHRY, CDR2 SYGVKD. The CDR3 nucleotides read TGTGCCATCAGTGCCGACACCCTTCCAGATACGCAGTATTTT. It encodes CAISADTLPDTQYF.

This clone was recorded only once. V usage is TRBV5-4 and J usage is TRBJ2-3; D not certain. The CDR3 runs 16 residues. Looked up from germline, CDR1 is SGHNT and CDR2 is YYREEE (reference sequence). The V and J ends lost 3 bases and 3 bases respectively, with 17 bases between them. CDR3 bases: TGTGCCAGCAGCTCCTCTGTAGGGATGGCGACAGATACGCAGTATTTT. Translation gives CASSSSVGMATDTQYF.

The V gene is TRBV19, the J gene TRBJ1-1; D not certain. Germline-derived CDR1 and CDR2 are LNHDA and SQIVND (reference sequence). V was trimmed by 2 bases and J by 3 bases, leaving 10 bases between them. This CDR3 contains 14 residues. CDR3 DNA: TGTGCCAGTAGTATACGGTTTCACTACACTGAAGCTTTCTTT. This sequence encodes CASSIRFHYTEAFF.